Following are 7 T cell receptor beta chains from one sample sequenced in a study of blood T cell repertoires in COVID-19. Profiled with immunoSEQ multiplex PCR; TCRdb holds only in-frame clones, not every one. The top ten clones hold about 4.8% of a sample with approximately 41,000 clones, 88% of them seen once. The material sequenced was peripheral blood. These receptor sequences come from a human donor in a cohort sampled during active COVID-19.

This clone was counted a single time. The chain's CDR3 is CASSSGGWRASSEQYF. The CDR3 DNA sequence: TGTGCCAGCTCCTCGGGGGGCTGGAGAGCCTCTTCCGAGCAGTACTTC. This chain links TRBV13 with TRBJ2-7; D perhaps matches TRBD2 (7 bases). Germline CDR1 is PRHDT and CDR2 is FYEKMQ (reference sequence). This CDR3 has 16 residues. Between the trimmed V and J ends, which lost 8 bases and 6 bases, there was a span of 26 bases.

The CDR3 loop is CASSVDRGGYEQYF. The DNA for the CDR3 is TGCGCCAGCAGCGTGGACAGGGGTGGCTACGAGCAGTACTTC. The gene calls are TRBV5-1 and TRBJ2-7; 9 bases map to TRBD1. V was clipped by 4 bases and J by 3 bases; unmatched bases: 5. CDR3 length: 14 residues. From germline, CDR1 is SGHRS and CDR2 YFSETQ. The full variable domain, completed using reference TRBV5-1 and TRBJ2-7, is KAGVTQTPRYLIKTRGQQVTLSCSPISGHRSVSWYQQTPGQGLQFLFEYFSETQRNKGNFPGRFSGRQFSNSRSEMNVSTLELGDSALYLCASSVDRGGYEQYFGPGTRLTVT.

In its sample, this clone was seen once. The CDR3 DNA is TGTGCCAGCAGCGTAACAGGGTACGAGCAGTACTTC. Translating it yields CASSVTGYEQYF. This chain uses TRBV5-6 with TRBJ2-7, with D maybe TRBD1 (6 bases). The germline CDR1 and CDR2 sequences are SGHDT and YYEEEE. V lost 4 bases, J lost 4 bases, and 9 bases lay in between. CDR3 length equals 12 residues.

This rearrangement joins TRBV12-3 or TRBV12-4 to TRBJ2-3, with D maybe TRBD1 (6 bases). CDR3 length: 13 amino acids. V shed 4 bases and J shed 2 bases, with 7 bases lying between them. The CDR3 protein is CASSWDNTDTQYF. The CDR3 DNA sequence: TGTGCCAGCAGTTGGGACAACACAGATACGCAGTATTTT.

The chain couples TRBV2 to TRBJ2-1; D ambiguous. V shed 10 bases and J shed 7 bases, with 20 bases lying between them. Per germline, CDR1 SNHLY and CDR2 FYNNEI. The CDR3 is made up of 14 amino acids. In DNA, the CDR3 is TGTGCCACCACCTCCAGTGCCCCGAGGAATGAGCAGTTCTTC. This encodes CATTSSAPRNEQFF.

This clone was counted between two and nine times. CDR3 nucleotide sequence: TGTGCCAGCTCACCCTCAGGGGCCAATCAGCCCCAGCATTTT. It yields the protein CASSPSGANQPQHF. The genes are TRBV18 and TRBJ1-5; D possibly corresponds to TRBD1 (6 bases). V shed 3 bases and J shed 3 bases, with 9 bases lying between them. Germline CDR1 reads KGHSH; CDR2 reads LQKENI. This CDR3 is 14 amino acids long.

This CDR3 is CASSMGYGQGKQPQHF. CDR3 sequence (DNA): TGTGCCAGTAGTATGGGGTATGGACAGGGTAAACAGCCCCAGCATTTT. The rearrangement joins TRBV19 to TRBJ1-5; 8 bases match TRBD1. V dropped 3 bases and J dropped 7; count of bases not matched to a gene: 11. CDR3 length: 16 residues. Germline-derived CDR1 and CDR2 are LNHDA and SQIVND (reference sequence).